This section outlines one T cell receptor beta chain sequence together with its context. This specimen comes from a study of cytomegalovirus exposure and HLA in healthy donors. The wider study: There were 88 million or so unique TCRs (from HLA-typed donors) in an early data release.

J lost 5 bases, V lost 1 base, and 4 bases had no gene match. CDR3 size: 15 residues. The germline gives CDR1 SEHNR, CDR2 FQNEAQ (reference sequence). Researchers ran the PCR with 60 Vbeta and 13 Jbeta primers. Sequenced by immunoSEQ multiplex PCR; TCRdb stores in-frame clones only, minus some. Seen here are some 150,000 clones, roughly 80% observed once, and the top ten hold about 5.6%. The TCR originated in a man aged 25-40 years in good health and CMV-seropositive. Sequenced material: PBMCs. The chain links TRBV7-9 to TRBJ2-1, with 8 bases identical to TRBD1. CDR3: CASSLGQGTNNEQFF. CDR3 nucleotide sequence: TGTGCCAGCAGCTTAGGACAGGGGACAAACAATGAGCAGTTCTTC.